This T cell receptor (beta chain) was retrieved from a study of cytomegalovirus exposure and HLA in healthy donors. Whole-study context: An analysis done earlier identified more than 100 million unique TCR beta sequences from 200 million or so T cells.

Points from the study as a whole: Reports showed the classifier diagnosing cytomegalovirus status with high specificity and sensitivity. A few of the chains that were CMV-associated were confirmed in vitro to be specific for CMV antigens.

For this clone: Its antigen is not identified.

Use of 60 Vbeta and 13 Jbeta primers characterized the PCR. In the authors' workflow: Later, an analysis found around 80 million unique TCR beta chains, and around 10 million of these were shared. The method was immunoSEQ multiplex PCR; TCRdb's version includes in-frame clones alone and lacks a portion of them. D and trimming were read from the DNA, whereas the V and J calls and clone size are those reported in that table. This table has roughly 120,000 clones, around three quarters appearing once. V was clipped by 5 bases and J by 5 bases; unmatched bases: 7. Germline CDR1 is SEHNR and CDR2 is FQNEAQ (reference sequence). The length of the CDR3 is 15 residues.

The sequence came from a woman aged 50 to 60 in good health and CMV-seropositive. The rearrangement joins TRBV7-9 to TRBJ2-5; TRBD2 matches 11 bases. The source material was PBMCs. The DNA for the CDR3 is TGTGCCAGCAGCCGTACTAGCGGGAGCGGTGAGACCCAGTACTTC. Its protein product is CASSRTSGSGETQYF.